Only a few counts were recorded for the clone carrying this T cell receptor beta chain. Its antigen is as yet unknown. The record originates from a study of CD8 T cells in ankylosing spondylitis. The study, taken as a whole, reports: Clones linked to disease were reported to show significant enrichment in matched ankylosing spondylitis synovial fluid.

CDR1 and CDR2 from the germline V gene are SGDLS and YYNGEE. CDR3 length equals 14 residues. With 0 bases removed from V and 1 base from J, the gap between germline ends came to 7 bases. A single record per CDR3 protein comes from TCRdb applying MiXCR to the 5' RACE reads. The data show 40,000 to 50,000 distinct CDR3 sequences, approximately 2.6% seen once. The sequenced sample was blood, either unsorted or a sorted T cell fraction (not recorded which). The chain is built from TRBV9 and TRBJ1-1; no clear D gene. The clonotype comes from a male donor with ankylosing spondylitis or in good health (not recorded which). DNA of the CDR3: TGTGCCAGCAGCGTAGCTTCGGCGAACACTGAAGCTTTCTTT. Protein product: CASSVASANTEAFF.